Listed below are T cell receptor beta chains from one sample, sequenced in a study of OX40 agonist ivuxolimab in advanced cancers. The method was immunoSEQ multiplex PCR; TCRdb's version includes in-frame clones alone and lacks a portion of them. The sample lists around 15,000 clones, around 80% occurring once. The starting material was CD4+ or CD8+ T cells sorted from blood, obtained in a trial of the OX40 agonist ivuxolimab. All receptors derive from an adult with an advanced solid tumor such as melanoma, head and neck, liver or kidney cancer. CDR3s include the opening cysteine and the closing phenylalanine or tryptophan. Each record gives: J gene, V gene, clone size, D gene, CDR3 protein, CDR3 DNA. A D gene is named only where the DNA matches it firmly. Part of the rows lack a size; the others show once, few, many or a class for expanded clones.

>TRBJ1-6|TRBV11-2|-|TRBD1
CASSPTGGEYNSPLHF
TGTGCCAGCAGTCCTACAGGGGGCGAATATAATTCACCCCTCCACTTT
>TRBJ2-7|TRBV7-9|once|-
CASSFDSYEQYF
TGTGCCAGCAGTTTCGACAGCTACGAGCAGTACTTC
>TRBJ1-5|TRBV7-8|-|-
CASSPEAGWDQPQHF
TGTGCCAGCAGCCCCGAGGCAGGGTGGGATCAGCCCCAGCATTTT
>TRBJ1-1|TRBV11-2|-|TRBD1
CASSLLWTIQGRDTEAFF
TGTGCCAGCAGCTTACTTTGGACTATACAGGGGCGAGACACTGAAGCTTTCTTT
>TRBJ1-4|TRBV25-1|few|TRBD1
CASSEWGRGQSEDEKLFF
TGTGCCAGCAGTGAATGGGGCAGGGGGCAAAGTGAGGATGAAAAACTGTTTTTT
>TRBJ1-1|TRBV14|-|TRBD1
CASSQLRQGMNTEAFF
TGTGCCAGCAGCCAACTGAGACAGGGTATGAACACTGAAGCTTTCTTT
>TRBJ1-1|TRBV25-1|few|-
CASSELQEAEAFF
TGTGCCAGCAGTGAACTCCAGGAGGCTGAAGCTTTCTTT
>TRBJ1-5|TRBV28|-|TRBD1
CASSLSGQGHQPQHF
TGTGCCAGCAGTTTATCGGGACAGGGCCATCAGCCCCAGCATTTT
>TRBJ1-5|TRBV5-8|once|TRBD1
CASGTVNNQPQHF
TGTGCCAGCGGGACAGTCAACAATCAGCCCCAGCATTTT
>TRBJ2-7|TRBV7-9|few|-
CASSLADGYEQYF
TGTGCCAGCAGCTTAGCGGACGGCTACGAGCAGTACTTC
>TRBJ1-2|TRBV30|-|TRBD1
CAWSGTGSGYTF
TGTGCCTGGAGTGGGACAGGGAGTGGCTACACCTTC
>TRBJ2-7|TRBV19|-|-
CASSDGLGVGEQYF
TGTGCCAGTAGTGATGGTTTGGGGGTGGGCGAGCAGTACTTC
>TRBJ2-5|TRBV2|-|TRBD2
CASTRLAGLKETQYF
TGTGCCAGCACCAGACTAGCGGGGCTAAAAGAGACCCAGTACTTC
>TRBJ2-1|TRBV6-5|-|TRBD1
CASKTGTDYNEQFF
TGTGCCAGCAAAACCGGGACAGACTACAATGAGCAGTTCTTC
>TRBJ2-5|TRBV7-2|-|-
CASSLGLRGGETQYF
TGTGCCAGCAGCTTAGGCCTCAGGGGAGGAGAGACCCAGTACTTC
>TRBJ1-5|TRBV28|-|-
CASSAGLGRPQPQHF
TGTGCCAGCAGTGCAGGGTTAGGGCGTCCTCAGCCCCAGCATTTT
>TRBJ2-7|TRBV11-2|-|-
CASSSPRHSTYEQYF
TGTGCCAGCAGCTCCCCCAGGCACAGCACCTACGAGCAGTACTTC
>TRBJ2-2|TRBV18|-|-
CASSPPLGNTGELFF
TGTGCCAGCTCACCACCGTTGGGGAACACCGGGGAGCTGTTTTTT
>TRBJ1-1|TRBV11-2|-|-
CASSHSQGARRAFF
TGTGCCAGCAGCCACTCCCAGGGAGCCCGGCGGGCTTTCTTT
>TRBJ2-7|TRBV27|once|-
CASSLKGFYEQYF
TGTGCCAGCAGTTTAAAGGGTTTCTACGAGCAGTACTTC
>TRBJ2-2|TRBV27|-|-
CASSLYRAHGELFF
TGTGCCAGCAGTTTATACAGGGCCCACGGGGAGCTGTTTTTT
>TRBJ1-1|TRBV2|-|TRBD1
CASRSGQGNYLSAFF
TGTGCCAGCAGGTCAGGACAGGGCAATTACCTTTCAGCTTTCTTT
>TRBJ2-2|TRBV29-1|-|-
CSLFLGGGKNGELFF
TGCAGCCTCTTTTTGGGAGGGGGGAAGAACGGGGAGCTGTTTTTT
>TRBJ1-2|TRBV11-1|-|-
CASSHPLTSYGYTF
TGTGCCAGCAGCCACCCGCTGACAAGCTATGGCTACACCTTC
>TRBJ2-3|TRBV21-1|-|-
CASSRWTGRETDTQYF
TGTGCCAGCAGCCGCTGGACAGGGAGGGAGACAGATACGCAGTATTTT
>TRBJ2-6|TRBV4-2|few|-
CASSQQSSGANVLTF
TGTGCCAGCAGCCAACAGAGCTCTGGGGCCAACGTCCTGACTTTC
>TRBJ1-2|TRBV27|-|TRBD1
CASSPVTGTGNYGYTF
TGTGCCAGCAGCCCTGTAACTGGGACAGGGAACTATGGCTACACCTTC
>TRBJ1-2|TRBV27|-|TRBD1
CASSLGQGGDYGYTF
TGTGCCAGCAGTTTAGGACAGGGAGGGGACTATGGCTACACCTTC
>TRBJ2-1|TRBV2|-|TRBD2
CASGRTSGDNEQFF
TGTGCCAGCGGTCGGACTAGCGGGGACAATGAGCAGTTCTTC
>TRBJ1-5|TRBV27|-|-
CASSLSAGRAFSRPQHF
TGTGCCAGCAGTTTATCTGCAGGGCGAGCATTTTCTCGGCCCCAGCATTTT
>TRBJ2-2|TRBV6-4|-|-
CASSSGNTGELFF
TGTGCCAGCAGTAGCGGGAACACCGGGGAGCTGTTTTTT
>TRBJ2-6|TRBV6-5|-|TRBD1
CASSYQGAGANVLTF
TGTGCCAGCAGTTACCAGGGGGCTGGGGCCAACGTCCTGACTTTC
>TRBJ1-1|TRBV5-6|once|-
CASSLGRIVTEAFF
TGTGCCAGCAGCTTGGGACGGATAGTCACTGAAGCTTTCTTT
>TRBJ1-2|TRBV15|medium-sized|-
CATSRDTGRYYGYTF
TGTGCCACCAGCAGAGATACAGGGCGATACTATGGCTACACCTTC
>TRBJ2-7|TRBV11-2|-|-
CASSTNLGSEQYF
TGTGCCAGCAGCACCAATTTAGGGAGCGAGCAGTACTTC
>TRBJ2-3|TRBV2|few|-
CASDRGNTDTQYF
TGTGCCAGTGACCGGGGGAACACAGATACGCAGTATTTT
>TRBJ2-7|TRBV7-9|few|-
CASSAIVGYEQYF
TGTGCCAGCAGCGCGATTGTGGGCTACGAGCAGTACTTC
>TRBJ2-3|TRBV6-5|-|-
CASSFYGSTDTQYF
TGTGCCAGCAGTTTCTACGGGAGCACAGATACGCAGTATTTT
>TRBJ2-3|TRBV6-4|once|-
CASSDSPGTDTQYF
TGTGCCAGCAGTGACTCCCCGGGCACAGATACGCAGTATTTT
>TRBJ1-3|TRBV28|-|-
CASSHPPSSGNTIYF
TGTGCCAGCAGTCACCCCCCAAGCTCTGGAAACACCATATATTTT
>TRBJ2-1|TRBV4-1|-|-
CASSERDEQFF
TGCGCCAGCAGCGAGCGGGATGAGCAGTTCTTC
>TRBJ2-2|TRBV27|once|TRBD1
CASGRGPTGELFF
TGTGCCAGCGGCAGGGGGCCCACCGGGGAGCTGTTTTTT
>TRBJ2-7|TRBV27|-|-
CASSLIGVSYEQYF
TGTGCCAGCAGTTTAATCGGGGTCTCCTACGAGCAGTACTTC
>TRBJ1-6|TRBV5-1|few|-
CASSLVGNSPLHF
TGCGCCAGCAGCTTGGTGGGGAATTCACCCCTCCACTTT
>TRBJ2-5|TRBV7-2|-|TRBD1
CASSPWTGGIEETQYF
TGTGCCAGCAGCCCATGGACAGGGGGCATCGAGGAGACCCAGTACTTC
>TRBJ1-1|TRBV13|-|-
CASSLARRDRAFF
TGTGCCAGCAGCTTAGCCCGGAGGGATAGGGCTTTCTTT
>TRBJ1-2|TRBV19|-|TRBD1
CASSIPEGAVYGYTF
TGTGCCAGTAGTATACCGGAGGGGGCCGTCTATGGCTACACCTTC